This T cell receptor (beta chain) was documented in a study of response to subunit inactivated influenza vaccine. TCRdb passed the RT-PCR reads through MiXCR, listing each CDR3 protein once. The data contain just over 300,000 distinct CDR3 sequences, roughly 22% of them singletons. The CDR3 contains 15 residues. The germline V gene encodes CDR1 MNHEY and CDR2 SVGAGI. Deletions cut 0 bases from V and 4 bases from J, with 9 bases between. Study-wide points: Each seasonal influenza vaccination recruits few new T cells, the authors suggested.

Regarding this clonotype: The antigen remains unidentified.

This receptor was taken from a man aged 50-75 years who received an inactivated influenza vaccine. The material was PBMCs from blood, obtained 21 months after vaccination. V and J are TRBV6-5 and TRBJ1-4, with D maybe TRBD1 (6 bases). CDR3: CASSYSLQGNEKLFF. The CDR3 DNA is TGTGCCAGCAGTTACTCGTTACAGGGTAATGAAAAACTGTTTTTT.